This T cell receptor (beta chain) was sequenced during a study of CD8 T cells in Susac syndrome. The RNA input was roughly 0.45 to 1 ug, and it was reverse transcribed with random hexamers. TCRdb re-derived calls from the immunoSEQ multiplex PCR reads in MiXCR, one entry per CDR3 protein. Of 140,000 to 150,000 distinct CDR3 sequences listed, roughly 95% are singletons. The V segment lost 6 bases and the J segment 8 bases; nucleotides outside the gene matches: 6. The CDR3 consists of 11 residues. The V gene's germline CDR1 is SQVTM and CDR2 ANQGSEA. The multiple sclerosis controls were treatment-naive patients affected by stable or active relapsing-remitting disease.

This clonotype originated in a human donor with multiple sclerosis. V usage is TRBV29-1 and J usage is TRBJ1-2; the match to TRBD1 covers 7 bases. The sequenced material came from CD4+ T cells from PBMCs. The chain's CDR3 is CSVQGVEGYTF. The CDR3, as DNA: TGCAGCGTCCAGGGGGTCGAGGGCTACACCTTC. Drawing the rest from reference TRBV29-1 and TRBJ1-2, the complete variable domain is SAVISQKPSRDICQRGTSLTIQCQVDSQVTMMFWYRQQPGQSLTLIATANQGSEATYESGFVIDKFPISRPNLTFSTLTVSNMSPEDSSIYLCSVQGVEGYTFGSGTRLTVV.